The present TCR beta chain was sequenced within a study of blood T cell repertoires in COVID-19. V lost 3 bases to trimming and J lost 7 bases; unmatched junction nucleotides: 5. The germline V gene has CDR1 SGHAT and CDR2 FQNNGV. This CDR3 comprises 14 residues. All enrollees were roughly 18 to 89 years old and from some 24 US areas. The protocol was immunoSEQ multiplex PCR, while the TCRdb copy is restricted to in-frame clones and leaves out a portion. The table includes some 400,000 clones, around nine tenths detected once. The origin of this receptor is a woman in her twenties or thirties who had recovered from COVID-19. Material for sequencing was PBMCs or T cells enriched from blood (not recorded which). This chain connects TRBV11-2 to TRBJ2-1; 8 nucleotides line up with TRBD1. The CDR3 spells CASSLDRAQNEQFF. The CDR3 nucleotides read TGTGCCAGCAGCTTGGACAGGGCACAGAATGAGCAGTTCTTC.